The 27 T cell receptor beta chains reported below all come from one sample, sequenced in a study of T cell changes during pregnancy in multiple sclerosis. Assay: immunoSEQ multiplex PCR; the TCRdb copy retains only in-frame clones and omits some. The top ten hold 6.2% of the sample, which has about 120,000 clones, roughly 92% seen once. The sequences come from peripheral blood, collected before pregnancy. All receptors derive from a female donor with multiple sclerosis, enrolled in a pregnancy study.

This chain uses TRBV5-1 with TRBJ1-2; D perhaps matches TRBD1 (5 bases). The germline V and J ends were trimmed by 4 bases and 4 bases, with 14 bases remaining between them. CDR3 length: 14 residues. The germline gives CDR1 SGHRS, CDR2 YFSETQ. Here the CDR3 reads CASSAAWGGYGYTF. CDR3 in DNA: TGCGCCAGCAGCGCGGCGTGGGGGGGCTATGGCTACACCTTC.

J is TRBJ1-5 and V is TRBV7-9, with 8 bases matching TRBD1. This CDR3 has 18 residues. The J segment lost 0 bases and the V segment lost 5 bases, leaving 12 bases of the junction unmatched. Germline V gene sequence: CDR1 SEHNR, CDR2 FQNEAQ (reference sequence). Written as DNA, the CDR3 is TGTGCCAGCAGCCTTGGCGACAGGGGCCGCTATAGCAATCAGCCCCAGCATTTT. This translates into CASSLGDRGRYSNQPQHF.

This clone was seen only once. The chain couples TRBV5-5 to TRBJ2-1, with 8 bases fitting TRBD2. V lost 0 bases, J lost 4 bases, and 3 bases stayed unmatched. The germline CDR1 and CDR2 sequences are SGHKS and YYEKEE (reference sequence). This CDR3 has 15 amino acids. This CDR3 is CASSLGAGGYNEQFF. The CDR3 region has the DNA TGTGCCAGCAGCTTGGGTGCGGGGGGATACAATGAGCAGTTCTTC.

The chain joins TRBV6-5 to TRBJ1-1; D unclear. V was trimmed by 4 bases and J by 6 bases, leaving 9 bases between them. Germline V gene lookup returns CDR1 MNHEY and CDR2 SVGAGI. The CDR3 totals 12 residues. The DNA for the CDR3 is TGTGCCAGCAGTTCCCTTGGCCCTGAAGCTTTCTTT. It codes for CASSSLGPEAFF.

This chain joins TRBV10-2 and TRBJ1-6, with TRBD1 matching over 8 bases. V lost 0 bases to trimming and J lost 10 bases; unmatched junction nucleotides: 5. CDR3 length: 15 amino acids. Germline CDR1 is WSHSY and CDR2 is SAAADI. CDR3 sequence (DNA): TGCGCCAGCAGTGAGTCCGGGACAGGCGACTCACCCCTCCACTTT. Its translation: CASSESGTGDSPLHF.

This chain joins TRBV11-2 and TRBJ1-2; D gene ambiguous. Germline-derived CDR1 and CDR2 are SGHAT and FQNNGV. The CDR3 is made up of 12 amino acids. V lost 5 bases and J lost 8, with 12 bases in between. Written as DNA, the CDR3 is TGTGCCAGCAGCCTCGTATATCCGGGCTACACCTTC. Its protein product is CASSLVYPGYTF.

The chain combines TRBV9 with TRBJ1-2; TRBD1 might be the D (5 bases). V dropped 6 bases and J dropped 2 bases, with 17 bases sitting between them. This CDR3 is 15 amino acids long. Germline CDR1 and CDR2: SGDLS and YYNGEE. Here the CDR3 reads CASTISGGTNYGYTF. The CDR3 nucleotides are TGTGCCAGCACCATATCGGGGGGAACGAACTATGGCTACACCTTC. Full variable domain (outside the CDR3, taken from reference TRBV9 and TRBJ1-2): DSGVTQTPKHLITATGQRVTLRCSPRSGDLSVYWYQQSLDQGLQFLIQYYNGEERAKGNILERFSAQQFPDLHSELNLSSLELGDSALYFCASTISGGTNYGYTFGSGTRLTVV.

This chain uses TRBV5-1 with TRBJ2-7, with 7 bases identical to TRBD1. V dropped 0 bases and J dropped 4; count of bases not matched to a gene: 4. CDR1 and CDR2 (germline): SGHRS, YFSETQ. The CDR3 sequence is 14 residues long. The CDR3 reads CASSLAGQTYEQYF. CDR3 nucleotides: TGCGCCAGCAGCTTGGCGGGACAGACTTACGAGCAGTACTTC.

J is TRBJ2-1 and V is TRBV18, with 7 bases aligning to TRBD2. Germline lookup yields CDR1 KGHSH and CDR2 LQKENI. The CDR3 spans 16 residues. With 0 bases clipped from V and 3 bases from J, the junction kept 5 bases outside the gene matches. Here the CDR3 reads CASSPPGGHIYNEQFF. CDR3 in DNA: TGTGCCAGCTCACCACCGGGAGGGCATATCTACAATGAGCAGTTCTTC.

This clone was counted once. The rearrangement links TRBV2 to TRBJ1-4; 7 bases align to TRBD1. The CDR3 totals 15 residues. J was trimmed by 8 bases and V by 6 bases; bases with no gene match: 12. Germline V lookup: CDR1 SNHLY, CDR2 FYNNEI. CDR3 nucleotide sequence: TGTGCCAGCAGGCCTGACAGGGTGGTTAACGAAAAACTGTTTTTT. Protein sequence: CASRPDRVVNEKLFF.

The chain links TRBV5-4 to TRBJ2-5; D unclear. Trimming shortened V by 0 bases and J by 5 bases, and 11 bases separated the two germline ends. Germline assignment: CDR1 SGHNT and CDR2 YYREEE (reference sequence). There are 14 residues in the CDR3. DNA for the CDR3: TGTGCCAGCAGCTTGGTTTCATCCCGGGAGACCCAGTACTTC. Its translation is CASSLVSSRETQYF.

With regard to this clone: Distinct nucleotide sequences in the sample also encode this CDR3. The V call is TRBV11-2, the J call TRBJ2-1; 8 bases are a match to TRBD2. CDR3 length: 15 residues. V lost 4 bases, J lost 6 bases, and 8 bases stayed unmatched. Germline CDR1 reads SGHAT; CDR2 reads FQNNGV. The DNA of the CDR3 is TGTGCCAGCAGCTCCCGGGGGGGTGAGCGCAATGAGCAGTTCTTC. This translates into CASSSRGGERNEQFF. The variable domain in full, completed from reference TRBV11-2 and TRBJ2-1, reads EAGVAQSPRYKIIEKRQSVAFWCNPISGHATLYWYQQILGQGPKLLIQFQNNGVVDDSQLPKDRFSAERLKGVDSTLKIQPAKLEDSAVYLCASSSRGGERNEQFFGPGTRLTVL.

DNA for the CDR3: TGTGCCAGCAGCTTAGGGACTAGCGGGAGCACTAAGCAGTACTTC. This sequence encodes CASSLGTSGSTKQYF. The rearrangement uses TRBV5-4 and TRBJ2-5; TRBD2 agrees at 14 bases. The J segment lost 11 bases and the V segment lost 2 bases, leaving 8 bases of the junction unmatched. Germline-derived CDR1 and CDR2 are SGHNT and YYREEE (reference sequence). The CDR3 sequence is 15 residues long. Combining the CDR3 with reference TRBV5-4 and TRBJ2-5 gives the whole variable domain ETGVTQSPTHLIKTRGQQVTLRCSSQSGHNTVSWYQQALGQGPQFIFQYYREEENGRGNFPPRFSGLQFPNYSSELNVNALELDDSALYLCASSLGTSGSTKQYFGPGTRLLVL.

This chain joins TRBV5-1 and TRBJ1-5; TRBD1 matches 9 bases. V shed 0 bases, J shed 3 bases, and the junction held 7 bases outside the gene matches. The CDR3 totals 17 residues. From germline, CDR1 is SGHRS and CDR2 YFSETQ. Here the CDR3 DNA reads TGCGCCAGCAGCTTGGTCCCGGGACAGGGATCCAATCAGCCCCAGCATTTT. Translating it yields CASSLVPGQGSNQPQHF.

The J gene is TRBJ2-1, the V gene TRBV28; D possibly corresponds to TRBD2 (7 bases). This CDR3 spans 15 amino acids. The germline V gene encodes CDR1 MDHEN and CDR2 SYDVKM. V lost 1 base and J lost 10, with 17 bases in between. CDR3 sequence (DNA): TGTGCCAGCAGTTTATACACAGGGAGGGTGGGAGAGCAGTTCTTC. This sequence encodes CASSLYTGRVGEQFF.

The chain employs TRBV29-1 and TRBJ2-5, with 10 bases lining up with TRBD1. The V and J ends lost 4 bases and 2 bases, in that order; junction bases with no gene match: 10. Germline V CDR1 and CDR2: SQVTM, ANQGSEA. The CDR3 sequence is 16 residues long. CDR3 sequence reads: CSVVRTGGGGQETQYF. In DNA, the CDR3 is TGCAGCGTTGTGAGGACAGGGGGTGGTGGGCAAGAGACCCAGTACTTC.

This chain links TRBV9 with TRBJ2-3, with TRBD2 identical over 11 bases. Trimming took 4 bases from V and 2 from J; bases not matched to a gene: 9. Germline V gives CDR1 SGDLS, CDR2 YYNGEE. The CDR3 covers 17 residues. The CDR3 loop is CASSFLGTSGPTDTQYF. In DNA, the CDR3 is TGTGCCAGCAGCTTCTTGGGGACTAGCGGACCCACAGATACGCAGTATTTT.

The V call is TRBV13, the J call TRBJ1-4; 7 nucleotides match TRBD1. CDR3 size: 15 residues. Germline V gives CDR1 PRHDT, CDR2 FYEKMQ (reference sequence). The V and J ends lost 9 bases and 3 bases, in that order; junction bases with no gene match: 10. The CDR3 protein is CASSSAGGSNEKLFF. CDR3 sequence (DNA): TGTGCCAGTAGTTCAGCAGGGGGATCTAATGAAAAACTGTTTTTT.

The chain is built from TRBV5-1 and TRBJ2-7; 14 bases are shared with TRBD2. CDR3 size: 18 residues. Germline V gene sequence: CDR1 SGHRS, CDR2 YFSETQ. With 2 bases clipped from V and 2 bases from J, the junction kept 9 bases outside the gene matches. CDR3 protein: CASSFLTSGRGFPYEQYF. The CDR3 nucleotides are TGCGCCAGCAGCTTTCTGACTAGCGGGAGGGGCTTTCCCTACGAGCAGTACTTC.

The gene calls are TRBV7-9 and TRBJ2-5, with 8 bases that match TRBD2. Germline CDR1 SEHNR, CDR2 FQNEAQ (reference sequence). The CDR3 covers 17 residues. V gave up 5 bases and J gave up 5 bases; unmatched junction bases: 16. The CDR3 region has the DNA TGTGCCAGCAGCCCCGGTCAGGGACTAGGGGTTGTGGAGACCCAGTACTTC. It yields the protein CASSPGQGLGVVETQYF. Looking up the rest from reference TRBV7-9 and TRBJ2-5 gives the full variable domain: DTGVSQNPRHKITKRGQNVTFRCDPISEHNRLYWYRQTLGQGPEFLTYFQNEAQLEKSRLLSDRFSAERPKGSFSTLEIQRTEQGDSAMYLCASSPGQGLGVVETQYFGPGTRLLVL.

The sample holds one count of this clone. The chain combines TRBV19 with TRBJ2-7; TRBD1 matches at 8 bases. Germline V gene lookup returns CDR1 LNHDA and CDR2 SQIVND (reference sequence). The J segment lost 2 bases and the V segment lost 3 bases, leaving 6 bases of the junction unmatched. The CDR3 extends over 15 amino acids. CDR3: CASSMVWTGTYEQYF. The CDR3 DNA follows: TGTGCCAGTAGTATGGTGTGGACAGGGACCTACGAGCAGTACTTC.

This chain connects TRBV6-4 to TRBJ2-2; D gene ambiguous. V lost 5 bases to trimming and J lost 1 base, with 8 bases between them. Germline V lookup: CDR1 MRHNA, CDR2 SNTAGT. CDR3 length equals 14 residues. Written as DNA, the CDR3 is TGTGCCAGCAGTCCTGAGCGGAACACCGGGGAGCTGTTTTTT. Residues: CASSPERNTGELFF.

This clone came up once. V is TRBV7-2 and J is TRBJ2-7; TRBD2 agrees at 12 bases. CDR1 and CDR2 (germline): SGHTA, FQGNSA. The V segment lost 5 bases and the J segment 4 bases; nucleotides outside the gene matches: 12. The CDR3 is made up of 17 amino acids. The CDR3 protein is CASSPHGGLAGMYEQYF. In nucleotides, the CDR3 is TGTGCCAGCAGCCCACATGGCGGACTAGCGGGGATGTACGAGCAGTACTTC.

The V gene is TRBV19, the J gene TRBJ2-2; D may be TRBD1 (5 bases). The CDR3 is made up of 14 amino acids. Germline lookup yields CDR1 LNHDA and CDR2 SQIVND (reference sequence). Trimming left V 6 bases short and J 1 base short, with 9 bases between. CDR3 DNA sequence: TGTGCCAGTAGGGGGCTTCGGAACACCGGGGAGCTGTTTTTT. This translates into CASRGLRNTGELFF.

This chain uses TRBV19 with TRBJ2-1, with 9 nucleotides matching TRBD1. The ends lost 5 bases at V and 4 bases at J; junction bases unmatched: 6. Per the germline V gene, CDR1 is LNHDA and CDR2 is SQIVND (reference sequence). CDR3 size: 15 residues. CDR3 sequence reads: CASSVHRGRYNEQFF. CDR3 DNA sequence: TGTGCCAGTAGTGTCCACAGGGGGCGGTACAATGAGCAGTTCTTC.

The V and J genes are TRBV28 and TRBJ1-1, with D uncertain. Between the trimmed V and J ends, which lost 3 bases and 0 bases, there was a span of 8 bases. Germline values: CDR1 MDHEN, CDR2 SYDVKM. There are 14 residues in the CDR3. The CDR3 sequence is CASSLGIMNTEAFF. The CDR3, as DNA: TGTGCCAGCAGTTTGGGCATTATGAACACTGAAGCTTTCTTT.

The V call is TRBV6-1, the J call TRBJ1-1, with D maybe TRBD1 (5 bases). Germline CDR1 and CDR2: MNHNS and SASEGT. The CDR3 has 13 amino acids. The ends were cut back, 8 bases at V and 5 bases at J, with 15 bases in the middle. CDR3 sequence: CASGWRGRTEAFF. CDR3 nucleotides: TGTGCCAGCGGGTGGAGGGGTCGTACTGAAGCTTTCTTT.